Listed below are T cell receptor beta chains from one sample, sequenced in a study of T-cell memory formation after mild COVID-19. TCRdb processed the 5' RACE reads anew with MiXCR; each CDR3 protein has one entry. The data contain some 440,000 distinct CDR3 sequences, roughly 23% of them singletons. Material for sequencing was PBMCs or a T cell subset sorted from them (not recorded which). The receptor source for this set is an adult woman who had mild COVID-19 (a few samples of this study predate the infection). Cell type and time point are not known. CDR3s include the opening cysteine and the closing phenylalanine or tryptophan. A D gene is named only where the DNA matches it firmly. Clone size appears in some rows only: once, few, many, or a class for an expanded clone.

J gene,D gene,clone size,V gene,CDR3 DNA,CDR3 protein
TRBJ1-2,.,.,TRBV12-3/TRBV12-4,TGTGCCAGCAGTCCAGGGACGTGGGATGGCTACACCTTC,CASSPGTWDGYTF
TRBJ2-3,.,.,TRBV5-1,TGCGCCAGCAGCTTGGCTAGCGCGAGATCAGATACGCAGTATTTT,CASSLASARSDTQYF
TRBJ1-1,.,few,TRBV6-5,TGTGCCAGCAGTTACTCGTGGCAGGGCAACACTGAAGCTTTCTTT,CASSYSWQGNTEAFF
TRBJ2-1,TRBD2,once,TRBV19,TGTGCCAGTAGTGCCAGCGGGGGCCTCTACAATGAGCAGTTCTTC,CASSASGGLYNEQFF
TRBJ2-1,.,.,TRBV4-1,TGCGCCAGCAGCCCTCGACTAGTGGGCAATGAGCAGTTCTTC,CASSPRLVGNEQFF
TRBJ2-1,.,.,TRBV18,TGTGCCAGCTCACCACCGGCGGACAATGAGCAGTTCTTC,CASSPPADNEQFF
TRBJ2-7,TRBD2,.,TRBV5-6,TGTGCCAGCAGCTTCCCAGGACTAGCGTCGTACGAGCAGTACTTC,CASSFPGLASYEQYF
TRBJ1-1,.,few,TRBV3-1,TGTGCCAGCAGCCTGGGCCGGGGCGCAAAGACTGAAGCTTTCTTT,CASSLGRGAKTEAFF
TRBJ2-3,.,.,TRBV18,TGTGCCAGCTCCCCCACGTACTCTAGCACAGATACGCAGTATTTT,CASSPTYSSTDTQYF
TRBJ2-5,.,many,TRBV7-7,TGTGCCAGCAGCCCAGGTAGACTGAGTTGGGAGACCCAGTACTTC,CASSPGRLSWETQYF
TRBJ1-1,TRBD1,.,TRBV5-4,TGTGCCAGCAGCTTCGGACAGGTCGTCCCGGACACTGAAGCTTTCTTT,CASSFGQVVPDTEAFF
TRBJ2-1,.,few,TRBV19,TGTGCCAGTAGTAGGGAATCGGTGAACAATGAGCAGTTCTTC,CASSRESVNNEQFF
TRBJ1-1,TRBD1,.,TRBV20-1,TGCAGTGCCCCGGGACAGGGTGCAACTGAAGCTTTCTTT,CSAPGQGATEAFF
TRBJ1-2,.,.,TRBV6-1,TGTGCCAGCCTTCGTTCGGGAGATGGCTACACCTTC,CASLRSGDGYTF
TRBJ2-1,TRBD1,many,TRBV5-1,TGCGCCAGCAGCTTGGACAGGGGGAATGAGCAGTTCTTC,CASSLDRGNEQFF
TRBJ2-1,.,.,TRBV4-2,TGTGCCAGCAGCCAAGGACAGGCTCCTAACAATGAGCAGTTCTTC,CASSQGQAPNNEQFF
TRBJ1-1,TRBD1,few,TRBV30,TGTGCCTGGAGTATGGCGGCCAGGGGGCGGACTGAAGCTTTCTTT,CAWSMAARGRTEAFF
TRBJ1-1,.,.,TRBV6-2/TRBV6-3,TGTGCCAGCAGTCCCGTCGGACGTAAGTACACTGAAGCTTTCTTT,CASSPVGRKYTEAFF
TRBJ2-1,.,.,TRBV3-1,TGTGCCAGCAGCCAGACCCTGAGCTCCTACAATGAGCAGTTCTTC,CASSQTLSSYNEQFF
TRBJ2-5,.,.,TRBV20-1,TGCAGTGCTAGAGAACCTGGACAGTATGAGACCCAGTACTTC,CSAREPGQYETQYF
TRBJ1-5,.,.,TRBV7-8,TGTGCCAGCAGCCCTTCGACAGTTGATAGCAATCAGCCCCAGCATTTT,CASSPSTVDSNQPQHF
TRBJ2-5,.,.,TRBV24-1,TGTGCCACCAGATACAGGGAGACCCAGTACTTC,CATRYRETQYF
TRBJ2-5,TRBD2,few,TRBV7-8,TGTGCCAGCAGCTTAGGCCCGGGACTAGCGGCCCAAGAGACCCAGTACTTC,CASSLGPGLAAQETQYF
TRBJ2-1,TRBD2,.,TRBV11-2,TGTGCCAGCAGCTTAGCATCGGGACTAGCGGGATACAATGAGCAGTTCTTC,CASSLASGLAGYNEQFF
TRBJ1-1,.,few,TRBV4-3,TGCGCCAGCAGCCAAGATCGGAGGGGCAGGAGGACTGAAGCTTTCTTT,CASSQDRRGRRTEAFF
TRBJ2-5,.,few,TRBV5-5,TGTGCCAGCAGCCTCGGACTCTGGGAGACCCAGTACTTC,CASSLGLWETQYF
TRBJ1-2,.,.,TRBV19,TGTGCCAGTAGTATGCAACCTGGTGGCTACACCTTC,CASSMQPGGYTF
TRBJ2-5,TRBD2,few,TRBV29-1,TGCAGCGTCCCAGGGATAGCGGGAGAGGAAGGCGGGACCCAGTACTTC,CSVPGIAGEEGGTQYF
TRBJ1-4,.,few,TRBV29-1,TGCAGCGTCAAGACAGGCCCGAATGAAAAACTGTTTTTT,CSVKTGPNEKLFF
TRBJ2-5,.,few,TRBV7-9,TGTGCCAGCAGCCCACAGTACCAAGAGACCCAGTACTTC,CASSPQYQETQYF
TRBJ2-7,TRBD1,.,TRBV29-1,TGCAGCGTTGAATCCATGACAGGGATCTCCTACGAGCAGTACTTC,CSVESMTGISYEQYF
TRBJ2-7,TRBD2,.,TRBV29-1,TGCAGCGTTGAAGTGGGCGGGAGGCTTTCCTACGAGCAGTACTTC,CSVEVGGRLSYEQYF
TRBJ2-3,TRBD2,.,TRBV9,TGTGCCAGCAGCGACCTAGCGGGATTCACAGATACGCAGTATTTT,CASSDLAGFTDTQYF
TRBJ1-1,.,.,TRBV19,TGTGCCAGTACTAATGTCAGGGAGGGGAACACTGAAGCTTTCTTT,CASTNVREGNTEAFF
TRBJ2-1,.,.,TRBV7-8,TGTGCCACCACCGAGGGGTTCAATGAGCAGTTCTTC,CATTEGFNEQFF
TRBJ2-1,.,.,TRBV29-1,TGCAGCGTGGATGCCGGGAGCTCCTACAATGAGCAGTTCTTC,CSVDAGSSYNEQFF
TRBJ2-6,.,.,TRBV20-1,TGCAGTGCTAGAGAGTTTCGGTTTAGCGGGGCCAACGTCCTGACTTTC,CSAREFRFSGANVLTF
TRBJ1-1,.,.,TRBV29-1,TGCAGCGTTGACAGACAGACGAACACTGAAGCTTTCTTT,CSVDRQTNTEAFF
TRBJ2-7,TRBD2,.,TRBV11-2,TGTGCCAGCAGCCCCTTCCCCGGCGGGAGGGCCTACGAGCAGTACTTC,CASSPFPGGRAYEQYF
TRBJ2-3,TRBD2,.,TRBV7-9,TGTGCCAGCAGCGGACTAGCGGGATGGACAGATACGCAGTATTTT,CASSGLAGWTDTQYF
TRBJ2-7,.,.,TRBV9,TGTGCCAGCAGCCCCGTCGGGGCAGACTACGAGCAGTACTTC,CASSPVGADYEQYF
TRBJ1-1,.,few,TRBV5-1,TGCGCCAGCAGCATTAACGGCCTCACTGAAGCTTTCTTT,CASSINGLTEAFF
TRBJ2-5,.,once,TRBV20-1,TGCAGTGCTACCTATAGGGGTGTGACCCAGTACTTC,CSATYRGVTQYF
TRBJ1-5,.,.,TRBV12-5,TGTGCTAGTGGTTTGGCGATCGACAGGATAAACGGCCTTGGTCAGCCCCAGCATTTT,CASGLAIDRINGLGQPQHF
TRBJ2-7,TRBD2,few,TRBV6-4,TGTGCCAGCAGTGAGGCTAGCGGGAGCCCCTACGAGCAGTACTTC,CASSEASGSPYEQYF